This T cell receptor (beta chain) is from a study of T-cell reconstitution after alpha-beta-depleted transplantation in children. Study-level results: In patients about two months after transplant, alpha-beta T cells reportedly arose from several hundred expanded graft clones. Where some patients showed high TCRbeta diversity at day 60, it came from recipient T cells and thymic progenitors that had survived.

This clonotype turned up a few times. The antigen is not known. The V gene lost 7 bases and the J gene lost 3 bases, with 13 bases spanning the gap. In germline, CDR1 is DFQATT, CDR2 SNEGSKA (reference sequence). This CDR3 has 13 amino acids. Researchers prepared the TCRbeta library using unique molecular identifiers, the study reports. TCRdb re-called the PCR reads with MiXCR, one entry per CDR3 protein. The sample holds hundreds of thousands of distinct CDR3 sequences, approximately 13% seen once. Sequenced here: PBMCs, mostly from graft donor cells, sampled 360 days after TCRalphabeta/CD19-depleted stem cell transplant. The chain recombines TRBV20-1 with TRBJ2-1; D is possibly TRBD2 (6 bases). The source of this sequence is a male patient aged 10 to 17 who had a stem cell transplant for acute myeloid leukemia, so the T cells may come from the graft donor. This chain's CDR3 is CSVGGPLYNEQFF. The DNA of the CDR3 is TGCAGTGTGGGGGGACCCCTCTACAATGAGCAGTTCTTC.